The TCR beta chain described here comes from a study of T cell repertoires in cytomegalovirus infection. The study's findings and limits: Predominance within the ex vivo response was attributable to HLA-C-restricted CMV-specific TCR beta clonotypes. People with CMV and the relevant HLA were identified by cumulative public TCR beta family frequency.

V was clipped by 7 bases and J by 1 base, with 13 bases between them. Germline CDR1 LNHDA, CDR2 SQIVND (reference sequence). The CDR3 is made up of 14 amino acids. MiXCR was run by TCRdb on the reads, yielding one entry per CDR3 protein. This table holds 110,000 to 150,000 distinct CDR3 sequences, more than 30% found once. This clonotype was seen a handful of times. The antigen is unknown. J is TRBJ2-5 and V is TRBV19, with unresolved D. The sequencing used CD8+ T cells from cultured PBMCs, collected from culture after CMV antigen stimulation. This TCR was recovered from a human donor in good health (CMV status not recorded). Some clones in this sample may be carry-over from other donors' samples. The CDR3 region is CASNPGLLQETQYF. CDR3 nucleotides: TGTGCCAGTAATCCGGGCCTGCTCCAAGAGACCCAGTACTTC. Full variable domain (outside the CDR3, taken from reference TRBV19 and TRBJ2-5): DGGITQSPKYLFRKEGQNVTLSCEQNLNHDAMYWYRQDPGQGLRLIYYSQIVNDFQKGDIAEGYSVSREKKESFPLTVTSAQKNPTAFYLCASNPGLLQETQYFGPGTRLLVL.